Listed below are T cell receptor beta chains from one sample, sequenced in a study of cytomegalovirus exposure and HLA in healthy donors. Method: immunoSEQ multiplex PCR; TCRdb's copy keeps in-frame clones and lacks some. The profile shows around 110,000 clones, over 65% of them singletons. Sequenced sample: PBMCs. Receptors were obtained from a woman aged 40 to 50 in good health and CMV-seropositive. The CDR3 runs from the conserved cysteine through the conserved F or W.

v_gene | CDR3aa
TRBV7-9 | CASSPRRAFF
TRBV5-1 | CASSWTGGTTNEKLFF
TRBV5-6 | CASSLDGSWNEKLFF
TRBV30 | CAWSSLSGSLTGEQYF
TRBV6-1 | CASSESGALHF
TRBV6-5 | CASSYKEGHDYGYTF
TRBV12-5 | CASGLGPGTEAFF
TRBV11-2 | CASTGLAGGKTQYF
TRBV6-5 | CASSYSLGEYEQYF
TRBV5-4 | CASSLGAGSTNEKLFF
TRBV7-6 | CASSTTLSGGAKDEQFF
TRBV27 | CASSFGGLGGTEAFF
TRBV5-8 | CASSRTGFGNTIYF
TRBV2 | CASSEDRGLYEQYF
TRBV6-5 | CASSYSSGGLYEQYF
TRBV7-9 | CALGDSFDGQETQYF
TRBV5-4 | CASSLGGSNQPQHF
TRBV7-9 | CASSLSRNTEAFF
TRBV14 | CASSQDQAGTGFKLFF
TRBV7-9 | CASSGGGSAFF
TRBV5-4 | CASSLGGDRNQPQHF
TRBV12-5 | CASGLGLVSYNEQFF
TRBV5-1 | CASSSPDRVFYEQFF
TRBV5-1 | CASSLEGQGAGTEAFF
TRBV5-4 | CASSFMRLASNTEAFF
TRBV14 | CASSPWDSQTEAFF
TRBV4-2 | CASSQVGQGYEQYF
TRBV5-1 | CASSLVASGGRDTQYF
TRBV10-2 | CASNFGTGRGYTF
TRBV20-1 | CSARSLYEQYF
TRBV4-1 | CASSQDSGQGYRDTF
TRBV10-2 | CAIDRGGEQYF
TRBV7-9 | CASSFEGYQPQHF
TRBV6-5 | CASGTGVYEQYF
TRBV5-1 | CASSGGGRLNTEAFF
TRBV5-4 | CASSFAGSPAYDEQFF
TRBV5-4 | CASSLGWGGAGANVLTF
TRBV5-6 | CASSWGQGEAFF
TRBV20-1 | CSAQHGREQFF
TRBV19 | CASGQGGDRPQHF
TRBV27 | CASSFSPPGLAGYNEQFF
TRBV10-3 | CAISLGDNEQFF
TRBV28 | CASTRTGATEAFF
TRBV7-8 | CASSLAPRQVGYEQYF
TRBV6-1 | CASRERTQNEKLFF
TRBV6-5 | CASSQGLGTEAFF
TRBV21-1 | CASSASGRCHEQFF
TRBV7-9 | CASGENNYGYTF
TRBV5-6 | CASSLAQKNEKLFF
TRBV30 | CAWSREGGGSGNTIYF
TRBV4-1 | CASSYRDIECTLHF
TRBV6-5 | CASSYLGVVGELFF